The subject of this entry is one T cell receptor beta chain. Its target is not known. Time point: baseline pretreatment blood. Treatment denoted: 15 Gy SBRT to primary tumor, nephrectomy 4 weeks later. The data derive from a study of radiation and T cells in renal cell carcinoma. Looking at the study overall: Nephrectomy followed 15 Gy stereotactic body radiation by 4 weeks.

General study points: No pretreatment tumor biopsies were available for baseline clonotypes.

The germline V gene encodes CDR1 LNHDA and CDR2 SQIVND (reference sequence). The CDR3 is made up of 14 amino acids. Germline trimming cut 5 bases from V and 8 bases from J; bases unmatched to any gene: 6. Clones were read by immunoSEQ multiplex PCR, and TCRdb kept only the in-frame ones, dropping some. The sample holds 45,000 to 65,000 clones, around 80% seen once. The sample was blood, taken from a patient whose treatment included radiotherapy and nephrectomy. This TCR was sampled from a man in his sixties with renal cell carcinoma. The J gene is TRBJ1-2, the V gene TRBV19; 12 nucleotides match TRBD1. The CDR3 sequence is CASSPGQGAHGYTF. CDR3 coding DNA: TGTGCCAGTAGTCCGGGACAGGGGGCGCACGGCTACACCTTC.